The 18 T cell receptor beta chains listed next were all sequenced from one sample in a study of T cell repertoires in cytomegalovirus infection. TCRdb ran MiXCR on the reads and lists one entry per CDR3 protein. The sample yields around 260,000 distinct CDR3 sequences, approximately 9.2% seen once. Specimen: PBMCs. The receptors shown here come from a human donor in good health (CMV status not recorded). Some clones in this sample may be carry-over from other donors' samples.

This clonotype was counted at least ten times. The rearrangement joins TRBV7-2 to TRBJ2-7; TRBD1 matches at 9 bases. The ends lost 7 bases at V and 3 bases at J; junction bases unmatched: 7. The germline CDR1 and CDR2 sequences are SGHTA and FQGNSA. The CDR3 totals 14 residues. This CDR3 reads CASTPDRGFYEQYF. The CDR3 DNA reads TGTGCCAGCACCCCGGACAGGGGCTTCTACGAGCAGTACTTC.

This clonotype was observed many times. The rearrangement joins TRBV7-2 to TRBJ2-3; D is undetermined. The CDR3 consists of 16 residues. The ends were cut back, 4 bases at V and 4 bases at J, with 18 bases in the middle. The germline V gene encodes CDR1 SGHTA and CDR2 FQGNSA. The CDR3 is CASSSGPPGVADTQYF. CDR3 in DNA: TGTGCCAGCAGCTCAGGACCTCCGGGCGTGGCAGATACGCAGTATTTT.

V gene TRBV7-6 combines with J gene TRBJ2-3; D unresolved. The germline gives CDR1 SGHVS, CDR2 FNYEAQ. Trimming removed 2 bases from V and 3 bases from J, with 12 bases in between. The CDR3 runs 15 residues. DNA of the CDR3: TGTGCCAGCAGCTTAAAAGTCGGCCAGACAGATACGCAGTATTTT. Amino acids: CASSLKVGQTDTQYF. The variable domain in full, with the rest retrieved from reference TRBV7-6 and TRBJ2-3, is GAGVSQSPRYKVTKRGQDVALRCDPISGHVSLYWYRQALGQGPEFLTYFNYEAQQDKSGLPNDRFSAERPEGSISTLTIQRTEQRDSAMYRCASSLKVGQTDTQYFGPGTRLTVL.

The CDR3 reads CASSSATGIQETQYF. Here the CDR3 DNA reads TGCGCCAGCAGCTCCGCTACGGGGATCCAAGAGACCCAGTACTTC. The chain links TRBV5-1 to TRBJ2-5, with a possible D match to TRBD2 (5 bases). Germline V gene data show CDR1 as SGHRS and CDR2 as YFSETQ. The CDR3 covers 15 residues. The germline V and J ends were trimmed by 3 bases and 1 base, with 13 bases remaining between them. The variable domain in full, completed from reference TRBV5-1 and TRBJ2-5, reads KAGVTQTPRYLIKTRGQQVTLSCSPISGHRSVSWYQQTPGQGLQFLFEYFSETQRNKGNFPGRFSGRQFSNSRSEMNVSTLELGDSALYLCASSSATGIQETQYFGPGTRLLVL.

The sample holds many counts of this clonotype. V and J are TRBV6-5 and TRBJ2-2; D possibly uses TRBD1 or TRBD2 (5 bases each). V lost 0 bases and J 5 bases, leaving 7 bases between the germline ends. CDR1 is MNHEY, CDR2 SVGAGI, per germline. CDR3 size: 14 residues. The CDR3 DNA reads TGTGCCAGCAGTTACTCGTGGGGGACCGGGGAGCTGTTTTTT. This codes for CASSYSWGTGELFF.

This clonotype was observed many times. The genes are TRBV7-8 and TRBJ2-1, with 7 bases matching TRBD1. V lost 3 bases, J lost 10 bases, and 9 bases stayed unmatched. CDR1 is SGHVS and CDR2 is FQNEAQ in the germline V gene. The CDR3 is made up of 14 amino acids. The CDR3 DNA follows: TGTGCCAGCAGCTTCGACAGGGTGGGGGCCGAGCAGTTCTTC. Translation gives CASSFDRVGAEQFF.

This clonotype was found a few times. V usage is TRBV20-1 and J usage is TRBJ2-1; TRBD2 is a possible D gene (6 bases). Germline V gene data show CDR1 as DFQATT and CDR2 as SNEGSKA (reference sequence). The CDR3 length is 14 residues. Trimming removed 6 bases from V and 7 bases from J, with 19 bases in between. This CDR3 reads CSAVGSEWTNEQFF. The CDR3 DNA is TGCAGTGCCGTCGGGAGTGAGTGGACAAATGAGCAGTTCTTC.

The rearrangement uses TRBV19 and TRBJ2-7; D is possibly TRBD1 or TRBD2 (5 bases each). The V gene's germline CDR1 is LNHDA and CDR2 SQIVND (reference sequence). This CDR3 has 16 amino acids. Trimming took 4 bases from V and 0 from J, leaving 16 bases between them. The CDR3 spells CASSRHGTESSYEQYF. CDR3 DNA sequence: TGTGCCAGTAGTAGACACGGGACGGAGAGCTCCTACGAGCAGTACTTC.

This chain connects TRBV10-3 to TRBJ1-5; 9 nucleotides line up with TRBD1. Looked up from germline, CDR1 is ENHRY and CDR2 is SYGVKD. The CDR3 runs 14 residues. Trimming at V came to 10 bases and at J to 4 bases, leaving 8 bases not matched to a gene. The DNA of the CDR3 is TGTGCCACCGAGGCGGGACAGGGTAATCAGCCCCAGCATTTT. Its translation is CATEAGQGNQPQHF.

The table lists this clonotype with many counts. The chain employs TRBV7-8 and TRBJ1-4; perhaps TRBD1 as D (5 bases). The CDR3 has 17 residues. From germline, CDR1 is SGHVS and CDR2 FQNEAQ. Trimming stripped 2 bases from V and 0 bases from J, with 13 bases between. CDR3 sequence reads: CASSLNGGYATNEKLFF. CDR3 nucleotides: TGTGCCAGCAGCTTAAATGGGGGTTATGCAACTAATGAAAAACTGTTTTTT. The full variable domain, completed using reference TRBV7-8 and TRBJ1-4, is GAGVSQSPRYKVAKRGQDVALRCDPISGHVSLFWYQQALGQGPEFLTYFQNEAQLDKSGLPSDRFFAERPEGSVSTLKIQRTQQEDSAVYLCASSLNGGYATNEKLFFGSGTQLSVL.

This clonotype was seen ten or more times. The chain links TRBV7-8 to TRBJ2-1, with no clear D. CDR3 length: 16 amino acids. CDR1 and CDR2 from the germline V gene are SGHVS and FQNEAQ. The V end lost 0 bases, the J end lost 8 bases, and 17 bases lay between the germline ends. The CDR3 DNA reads TGTGCCAGCAGCTTAGCGCTAACCAGGTCCAGAGATGAGCAGTTCTTC. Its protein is CASSLALTRSRDEQFF. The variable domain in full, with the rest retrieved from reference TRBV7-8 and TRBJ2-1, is GAGVSQSPRYKVAKRGQDVALRCDPISGHVSLFWYQQALGQGPEFLTYFQNEAQLDKSGLPSDRFFAERPEGSVSTLKIQRTQQEDSAVYLCASSLALTRSRDEQFFGPGTRLTVL.

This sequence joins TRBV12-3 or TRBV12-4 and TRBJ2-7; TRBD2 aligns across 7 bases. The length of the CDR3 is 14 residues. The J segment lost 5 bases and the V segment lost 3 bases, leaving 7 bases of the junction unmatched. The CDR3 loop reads CASSFGGSRNEQYF. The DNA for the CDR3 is TGTGCCAGCAGTTTTGGCGGGAGTAGGAACGAGCAGTACTTC.

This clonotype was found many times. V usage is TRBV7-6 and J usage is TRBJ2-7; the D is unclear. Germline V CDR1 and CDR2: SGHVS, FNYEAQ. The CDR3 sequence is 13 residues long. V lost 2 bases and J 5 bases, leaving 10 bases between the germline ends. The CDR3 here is CASSLIPQDEQYF. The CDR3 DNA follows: TGTGCCAGCAGCTTAATCCCGCAGGACGAGCAGTACTTC.

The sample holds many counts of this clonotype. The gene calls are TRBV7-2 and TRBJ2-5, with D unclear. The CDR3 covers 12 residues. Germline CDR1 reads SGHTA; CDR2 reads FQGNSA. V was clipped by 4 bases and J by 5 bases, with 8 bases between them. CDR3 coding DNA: TGTGCCAGCAGCTATCCGAGGGAGACCCAGTACTTC. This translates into CASSYPRETQYF.

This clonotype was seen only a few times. In DNA form, the CDR3 reads TGTGCCAGCAGTGGCGGGTTCTACGAGCAGTACTTC. It translates to CASSGGFYEQYF. The rearrangement uses TRBV25-1 and TRBJ2-7; tentatively, D is TRBD2 (5 bases). Trimming removed 4 bases from V and 3 bases from J, with 7 bases in between. Per germline, CDR1 MGHDK and CDR2 SYGVNS. The CDR3 length is 12 residues.

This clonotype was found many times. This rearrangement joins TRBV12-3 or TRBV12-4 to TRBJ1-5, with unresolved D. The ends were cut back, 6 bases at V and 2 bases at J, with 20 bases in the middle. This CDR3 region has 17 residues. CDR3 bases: TGTGCCAGCAGCCCGGCGGCAGGTCGGGGTGGCAATCAGCCCCAGCATTTT. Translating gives CASSPAAGRGGNQPQHF.

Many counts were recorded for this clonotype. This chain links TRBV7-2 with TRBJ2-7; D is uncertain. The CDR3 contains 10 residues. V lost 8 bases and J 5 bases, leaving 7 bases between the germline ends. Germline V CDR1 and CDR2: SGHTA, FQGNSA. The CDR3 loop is CASGYNEQYF. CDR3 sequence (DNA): TGTGCCAGCGGGTACAACGAGCAGTACTTC.

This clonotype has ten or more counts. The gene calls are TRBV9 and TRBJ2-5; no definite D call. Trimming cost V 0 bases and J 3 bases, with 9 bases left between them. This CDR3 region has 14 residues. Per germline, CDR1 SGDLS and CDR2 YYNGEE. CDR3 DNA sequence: TGTGCCAGCAGCGTAGAGGGCAGTGAAGAGACCCAGTACTTC. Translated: CASSVEGSEETQYF.